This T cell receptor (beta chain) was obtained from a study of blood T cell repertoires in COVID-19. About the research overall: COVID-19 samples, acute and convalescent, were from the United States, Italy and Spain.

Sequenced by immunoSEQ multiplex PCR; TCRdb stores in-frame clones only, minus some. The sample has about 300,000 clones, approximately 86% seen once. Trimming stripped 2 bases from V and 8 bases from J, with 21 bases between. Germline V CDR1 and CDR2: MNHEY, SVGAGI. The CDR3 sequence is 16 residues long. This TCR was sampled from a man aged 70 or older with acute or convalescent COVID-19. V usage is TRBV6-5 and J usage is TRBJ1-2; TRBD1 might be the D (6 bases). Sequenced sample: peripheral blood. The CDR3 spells CASSYLSGRGVKGYTF. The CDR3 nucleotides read TGTGCCAGCAGTTACCTCAGCGGCAGGGGAGTAAAGGGCTACACCTTC.